The present TCR beta chain was sequenced within a study of immune evolution from preneoplasia to lung adenocarcinoma. Overall study results and limits: Later-stage lesions appeared to have more T cells, more diversity, less clonality. Highest clonality occurred in KRAS-mutant, not EGFR-mutant or double wild-type, nodules.

Profiling relied on immunoSEQ multiplex PCR, and the TCRdb table lists in-frame clones only, not all of them. The table shows just under 10,000 clones, with around 80% occurring only once. Each case's diagnosis was confirmed by two pathologists on H&E. With respect to this clone: Its antigen is not identified.

The CDR3 totals 14 residues. This TCR was sampled from a person between 65 and 79 years old with lung adenocarcinoma. Some clones in this sample may be carry-over from other donors' samples. This rearrangement joins TRBV21-1 to TRBJ2-5; TRBD1, as called in the table, went unchecked against the DNA. TRBV21-1 constitutes a pseudogene. The sequenced sample consisted of FFPE minimally invasive lung adenocarcinoma tissue. As DNA, the CDR3 is TGTGCCAGCAGCAAAGGCAGGACACAAGAGACCCAGTACTTC. It specifies CASSKGRTQETQYF.